Listed below are T cell receptor beta chains from one sample, sequenced in a study of shared clonotypes between healthy human individuals. Data came from immunoSEQ multiplex PCR; TCRdb stores just in-frame clones and leaves some out. The sample shows fewer than 650,000 clones, around 80% of them seen only once. Material for sequencing was PBMCs. All receptors derive from a woman aged 35 to 49 in good health. Some clones in this sample may be carry-over from other donors' samples. Each CDR3 is given with its conserved first and last residue. Fields, in order: CDR3 DNA, CDR3 protein, V gene, D gene, J gene, clone size. D genes are given only for firm matches. The size entry is marked missing in some rows and otherwise reads once, few, many or a size class.

DNA: TGTGCCACTCGACGGGGGGGCTCTGGGGCCAACGTCCTGACTTTC
CDR3: CATRRGGSGANVLTF
V: TRBV28
D: TRBD2
J: TRBJ2-6
size: -

DNA: TGTGCCAGCAGCTTAGAGCGATCCCCCACCGCATCCGAGCAGTACTTC
CDR3: CASSLERSPTASEQYF
V: TRBV11-3
D: -
J: TRBJ2-7
size: -

DNA: TGTGCCTGGAACATACAAAAGCTCACTGAAGCTTTCTTT
CDR3: CAWNIQKLTEAFF
V: TRBV30
D: -
J: TRBJ1-1
size: many

DNA: TGTGCCAGCACTCCATGGCGTTCACAAGAGACCCAGTACTTC
CDR3: CASTPWRSQETQYF
V: TRBV6-6
D: -
J: TRBJ2-5
size: once

DNA: TGTGCCAGCGGGTACACCTACGAGCAGTACTTC
CDR3: CASGYTYEQYF
V: TRBV2
D: -
J: TRBJ2-7
size: many

DNA: TGTGCCAGCAGTGGAGCGTCCTGGAAACTGTTTTTT
CDR3: CASSGASWKLFF
V: TRBV25-1
D: -
J: TRBJ1-4
size: few

DNA: TGTGCCAGCAGCCAAGAGGCAGTCCTCTATGGCTACACCTTC
CDR3: CASSQEAVLYGYTF
V: TRBV4-2
D: -
J: TRBJ1-2
size: -

DNA: TGTGCCAGCAGCTTATCTGGACAGGGGGTTTACGAGCAGTACTTC
CDR3: CASSLSGQGVYEQYF
V: TRBV7-2
D: TRBD1
J: TRBJ2-7
size: -

DNA: TGTGCCAGCAGTGAAAACAGGGGCGGCGAGACCCAGTACTTC
CDR3: CASSENRGGETQYF
V: TRBV25-1
D: TRBD1
J: TRBJ2-5
size: -

DNA: TGCGCCAGCAGCTCGGGACTCACCTACGAGCAGTACTTC
CDR3: CASSSGLTYEQYF
V: TRBV5-1
D: -
J: TRBJ2-7
size: -

DNA: TGCGCCAGCAGCATTTTGGACAGGGAGTACGAGCAGTACTTC
CDR3: CASSILDREYEQYF
V: TRBV5-1
D: TRBD1
J: TRBJ2-7
size: once

DNA: TGTGCCAGCCAGCCTGGGGGAACCTACAATGAGCAGTTCTTC
CDR3: CASQPGGTYNEQFF
V: TRBV5-6
D: -
J: TRBJ2-1
size: -

DNA: TGTGCCAGCAGTTCCTCCCACAGGGCGAACTATGGCTACACCTTC
CDR3: CASSSSHRANYGYTF
V: TRBV27
D: -
J: TRBJ1-2
size: -

DNA: TGTGCCAGCAGTGCACCGGGACAGGGGGCGGTTCAGCCCCAGCATTTT
CDR3: CASSAPGQGAVQPQHF
V: TRBV6-4
D: TRBD1
J: TRBJ1-5
size: -

DNA: TGCGCCAGCAGCTTGGAGGGGAGTCAGCCCCAGCATTTT
CDR3: CASSLEGSQPQHF
V: TRBV5-1
D: -
J: TRBJ1-5
size: -

DNA: TGTGCCAGCAGTCGACAGGGGGAGGACACTGAAGCTTTCTTT
CDR3: CASSRQGEDTEAFF
V: TRBV6-6
D: TRBD1
J: TRBJ1-1
size: -

DNA: TGTGCCAGCTCACTAAACAGGGACAGCAATCAGCCCCAGCATTTT
CDR3: CASSLNRDSNQPQHF
V: TRBV18
D: -
J: TRBJ1-5
size: -

DNA: TGTGCCAGCAGTGTGGCTACTTCGGGCAATCAGCCCCAGCATTTT
CDR3: CASSVATSGNQPQHF
V: TRBV6-1
D: -
J: TRBJ1-5
size: -

DNA: TGTGCCAGCTCCCTCGGACCTAGCAATCAGCCCCAGCATTTT
CDR3: CASSLGPSNQPQHF
V: TRBV18
D: -
J: TRBJ1-5
size: -